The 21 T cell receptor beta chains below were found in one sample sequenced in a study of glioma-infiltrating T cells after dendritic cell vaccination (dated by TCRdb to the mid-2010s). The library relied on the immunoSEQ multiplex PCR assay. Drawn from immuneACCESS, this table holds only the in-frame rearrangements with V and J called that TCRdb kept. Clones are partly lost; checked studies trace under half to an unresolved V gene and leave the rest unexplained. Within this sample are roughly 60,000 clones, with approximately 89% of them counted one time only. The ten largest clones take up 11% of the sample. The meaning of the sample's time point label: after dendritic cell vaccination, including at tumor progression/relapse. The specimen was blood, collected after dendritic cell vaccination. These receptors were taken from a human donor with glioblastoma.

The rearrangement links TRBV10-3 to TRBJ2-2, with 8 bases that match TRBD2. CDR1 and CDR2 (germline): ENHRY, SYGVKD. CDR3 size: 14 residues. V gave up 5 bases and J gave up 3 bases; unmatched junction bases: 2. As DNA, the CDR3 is TGTGCCATCAGTTCCGGGGGGGACACCGGGGAGCTGTTTTTT. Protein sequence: CAISSGGDTGELFF.

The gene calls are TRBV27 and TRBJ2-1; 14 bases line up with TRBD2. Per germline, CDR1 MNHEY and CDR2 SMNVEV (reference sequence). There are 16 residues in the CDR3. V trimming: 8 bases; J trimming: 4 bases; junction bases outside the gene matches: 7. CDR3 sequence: CASARTSGRSYNEQFF. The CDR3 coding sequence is TGTGCCAGCGCCCGGACTAGCGGGAGGAGTTACAATGAGCAGTTCTTC.

CDR3 nucleotides: TGTGCCAGCAGCTTGCCGCCCCGACAACCTGGAAACACCATATATTTT. It encodes CASSLPPRQPGNTIYF. The chain employs TRBV5-6 and TRBJ1-3; D uncertain. Germline-derived CDR1 and CDR2 are SGHDT and YYEEEE. The CDR3 is 16 residues long. Trimming took off 1 base at V and 2 bases at J, with 13 bases between the two ends.

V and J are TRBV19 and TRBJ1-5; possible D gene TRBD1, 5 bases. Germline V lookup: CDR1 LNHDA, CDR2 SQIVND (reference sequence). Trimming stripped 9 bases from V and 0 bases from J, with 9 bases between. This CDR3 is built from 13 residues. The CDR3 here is CASGGYSNQPQHF. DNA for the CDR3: TGTGCCAGCGGGGGGTATAGCAATCAGCCCCAGCATTTT.

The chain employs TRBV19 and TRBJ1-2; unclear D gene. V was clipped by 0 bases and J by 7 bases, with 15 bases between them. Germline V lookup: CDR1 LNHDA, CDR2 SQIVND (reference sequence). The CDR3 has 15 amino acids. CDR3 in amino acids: CASSIDPRGNRGYTF. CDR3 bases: TGTGCCAGTAGTATAGATCCGAGAGGGAACCGTGGCTACACCTTC. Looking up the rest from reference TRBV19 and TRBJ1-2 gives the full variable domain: DGGITQSPKYLFRKEGQNVTLSCEQNLNHDAMYWYRQDPGQGLRLIYYSQIVNDFQKGDIAEGYSVSREKKESFPLTVTSAQKNPTAFYLCASSIDPRGNRGYTFGSGTRLTVV.

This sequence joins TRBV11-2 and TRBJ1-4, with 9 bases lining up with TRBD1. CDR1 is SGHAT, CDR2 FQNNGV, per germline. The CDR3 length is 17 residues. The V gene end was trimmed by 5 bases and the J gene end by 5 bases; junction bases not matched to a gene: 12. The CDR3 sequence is CASSPRRDRVPNEKLFF. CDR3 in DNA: TGTGCCAGCAGCCCCCGTAGGGACAGGGTCCCAAATGAAAAACTGTTTTTT.

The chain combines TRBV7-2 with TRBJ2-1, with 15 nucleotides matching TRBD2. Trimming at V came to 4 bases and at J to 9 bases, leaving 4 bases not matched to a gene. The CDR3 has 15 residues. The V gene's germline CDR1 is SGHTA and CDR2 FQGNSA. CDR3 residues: CASSSRTSGGGEQFF. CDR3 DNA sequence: TGTGCCAGCAGCTCTCGGACTAGCGGGGGGGGTGAGCAGTTCTTC.

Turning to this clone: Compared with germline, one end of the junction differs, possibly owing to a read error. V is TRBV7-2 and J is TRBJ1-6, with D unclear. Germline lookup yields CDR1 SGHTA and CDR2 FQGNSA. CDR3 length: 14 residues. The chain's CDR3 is CASSFKSYNSPLHF. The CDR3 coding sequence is TGTGCCAGCAGCTTCAAGTCCTATAATTCCCCCCTCCACTTT.

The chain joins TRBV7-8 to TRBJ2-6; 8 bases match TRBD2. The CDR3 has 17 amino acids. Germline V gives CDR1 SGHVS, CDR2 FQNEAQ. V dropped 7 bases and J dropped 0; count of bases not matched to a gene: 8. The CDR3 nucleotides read TGTGCCAGCACGGCCGGGAGGGCTAGCTCTGGGGCCAACGTCCTGACTTTC. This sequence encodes CASTAGRASSGANVLTF.

Here the CDR3 DNA reads TGTGCCAGCAGCTCGGTGTCGGGCAATCAGCCCCAGCATTTT. As protein: CASSSVSGNQPQHF. V is TRBV5-6 and J is TRBJ1-5; D gene unclear. The V gene's germline CDR1 is SGHDT and CDR2 YYEEEE. The CDR3 sequence is 14 residues long. Trimming took off 3 bases at V and 2 bases at J, with 9 bases between the two ends. The variable domain in full, with the rest retrieved from reference TRBV5-6 and TRBJ1-5, is DAGVTQSPTHLIKTRGQQVTLRCSPKSGHDTVSWYQQALGQGPQFIFQYYEEEERQRGNFPDRFSGHQFPNYSSELNVNALLLGDSALYLCASSSVSGNQPQHFGDGTRLSIL.

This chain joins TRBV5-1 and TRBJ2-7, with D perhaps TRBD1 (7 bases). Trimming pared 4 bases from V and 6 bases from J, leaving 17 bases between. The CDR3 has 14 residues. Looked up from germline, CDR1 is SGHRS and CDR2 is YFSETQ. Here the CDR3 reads CASSPSQGGGEQYF. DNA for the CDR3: TGCGCCAGCAGCCCAAGCCAGGGGGGTGGCGAGCAGTACTTC.

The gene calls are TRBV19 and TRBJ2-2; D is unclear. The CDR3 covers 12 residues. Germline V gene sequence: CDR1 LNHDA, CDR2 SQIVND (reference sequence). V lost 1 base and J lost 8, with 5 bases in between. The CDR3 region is CASSIVRGELFF. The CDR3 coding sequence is TGTGCCAGTAGTATAGTGCGGGGGGAGCTGTTTTTT.

The CDR3 is CASSYSVLGSSSYEQYF. As DNA, the CDR3 is TGTGCCAGCAGTTATTCCGTTTTGGGCTCATCCTCCTACGAGCAGTACTTC. This chain links TRBV27 with TRBJ2-7; D remains unclear. In germline, CDR1 is MNHEY, CDR2 SMNVEV (reference sequence). The CDR3 runs 17 residues. The V end was cut by 4 bases, the J end by 0 bases, with 19 bases between.

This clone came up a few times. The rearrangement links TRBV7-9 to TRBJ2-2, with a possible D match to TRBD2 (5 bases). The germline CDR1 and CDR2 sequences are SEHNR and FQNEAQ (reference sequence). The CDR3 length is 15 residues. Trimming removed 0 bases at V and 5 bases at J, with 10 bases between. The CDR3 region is CASSLAGGGTGELFF. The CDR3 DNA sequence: TGTGCCAGCAGCTTAGCCGGAGGAGGTACCGGGGAGCTGTTTTTT. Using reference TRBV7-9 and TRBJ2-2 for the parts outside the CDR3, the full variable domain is DTGVSQNPRHKITKRGQNVTFRCDPISEHNRLYWYRQTLGQGPEFLTYFQNEAQLEKSRLLSDRFSAERPKGSFSTLEIQRTEQGDSAMYLCASSLAGGGTGELFFGEGSRLTVL.

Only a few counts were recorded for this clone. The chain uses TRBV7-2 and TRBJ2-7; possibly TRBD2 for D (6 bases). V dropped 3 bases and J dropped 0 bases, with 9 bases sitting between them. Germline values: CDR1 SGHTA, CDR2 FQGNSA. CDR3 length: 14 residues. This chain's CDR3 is CASSFGGSSYEQYF. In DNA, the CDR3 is TGTGCCAGCAGCTTCGGAGGGAGCTCCTACGAGCAGTACTTC.

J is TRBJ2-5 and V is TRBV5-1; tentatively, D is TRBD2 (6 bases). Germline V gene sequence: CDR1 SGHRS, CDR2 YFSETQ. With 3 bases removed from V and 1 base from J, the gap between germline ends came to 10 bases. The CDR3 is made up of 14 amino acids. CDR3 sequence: CASSWGLTQETQYF. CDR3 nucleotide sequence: TGCGCCAGCAGCTGGGGACTCACCCAAGAGACCCAGTACTTC. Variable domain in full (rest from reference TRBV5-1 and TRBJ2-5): KAGVTQTPRYLIKTRGQQVTLSCSPISGHRSVSWYQQTPGQGLQFLFEYFSETQRNKGNFPGRFSGRQFSNSRSEMNVSTLELGDSALYLCASSWGLTQETQYFGPGTRLLVL.

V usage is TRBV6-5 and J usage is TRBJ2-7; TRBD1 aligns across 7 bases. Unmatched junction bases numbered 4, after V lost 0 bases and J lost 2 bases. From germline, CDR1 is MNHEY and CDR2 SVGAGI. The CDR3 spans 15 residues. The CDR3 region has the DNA TGTGCCAGCAGTTACTCGGGACAGAGGACCTACGAGCAGTACTTC. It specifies CASSYSGQRTYEQYF.

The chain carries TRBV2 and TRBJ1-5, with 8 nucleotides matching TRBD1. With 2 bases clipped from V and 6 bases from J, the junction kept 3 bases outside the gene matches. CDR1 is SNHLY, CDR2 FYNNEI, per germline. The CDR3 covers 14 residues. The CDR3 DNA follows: TGTGCCAGCAGTGAACTGGACAGGGTTCAGCCCCAGCATTTT. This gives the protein CASSELDRVQPQHF.

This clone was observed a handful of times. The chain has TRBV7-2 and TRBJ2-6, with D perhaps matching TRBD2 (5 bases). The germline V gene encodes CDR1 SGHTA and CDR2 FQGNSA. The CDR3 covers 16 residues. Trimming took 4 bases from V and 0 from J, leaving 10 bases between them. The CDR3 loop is CASSWRTGSGANVLTF. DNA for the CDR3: TGTGCCAGCAGCTGGAGGACGGGCTCTGGGGCCAACGTCCTGACTTTC.

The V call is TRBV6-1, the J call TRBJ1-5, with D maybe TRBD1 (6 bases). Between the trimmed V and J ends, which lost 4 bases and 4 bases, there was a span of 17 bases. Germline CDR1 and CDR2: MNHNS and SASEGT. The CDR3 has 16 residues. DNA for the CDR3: TGTGCCAGCAGTGTCATCACAGGGCGACGAAATCAGCCCCAGCATTTT. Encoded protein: CASSVITGRRNQPQHF.

CDR3 amino acids: CSVGSSEETQYF. The CDR3 bases are TGCAGCGTTGGGTCCTCGGAGGAGACCCAGTACTTC. The genes are TRBV29-1 and TRBJ2-5; D remains unclear. Between the trimmed V and J ends, which lost 4 bases and 5 bases, there was a span of 11 bases. CDR1 and CDR2 from the germline V gene are SQVTM and ANQGSEA. This CDR3 has 12 residues.